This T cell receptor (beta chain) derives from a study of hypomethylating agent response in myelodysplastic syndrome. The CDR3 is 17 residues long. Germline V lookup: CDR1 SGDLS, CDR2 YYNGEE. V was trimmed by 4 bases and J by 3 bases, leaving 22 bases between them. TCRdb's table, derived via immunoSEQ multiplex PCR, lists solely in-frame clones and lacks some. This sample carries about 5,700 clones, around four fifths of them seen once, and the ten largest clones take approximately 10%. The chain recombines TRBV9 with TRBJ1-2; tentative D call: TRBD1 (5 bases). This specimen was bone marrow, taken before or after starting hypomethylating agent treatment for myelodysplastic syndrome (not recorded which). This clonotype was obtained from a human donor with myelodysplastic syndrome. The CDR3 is CASSPSEGPSFYYGYTF. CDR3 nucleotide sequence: TGTGCCAGCAGCCCTTCGGAGGGGCCCTCTTTTTACTATGGCTACACCTTC.